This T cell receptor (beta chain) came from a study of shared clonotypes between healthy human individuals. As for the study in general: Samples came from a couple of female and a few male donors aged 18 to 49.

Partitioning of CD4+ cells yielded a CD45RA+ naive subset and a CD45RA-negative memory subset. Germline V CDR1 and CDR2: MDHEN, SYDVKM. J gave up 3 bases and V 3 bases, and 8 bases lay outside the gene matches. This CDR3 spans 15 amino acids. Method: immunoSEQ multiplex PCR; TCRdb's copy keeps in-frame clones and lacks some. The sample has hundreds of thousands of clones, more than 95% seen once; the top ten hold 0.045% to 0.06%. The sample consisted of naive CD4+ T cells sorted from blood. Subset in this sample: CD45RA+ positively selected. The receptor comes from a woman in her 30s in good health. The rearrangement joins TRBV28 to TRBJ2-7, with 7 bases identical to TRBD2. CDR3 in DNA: TGTGCCAGCAGTTTGGGCGGGAGAGGTGGCTACGAGCAGTACTTC. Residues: CASSLGGRGGYEQYF.